This T cell receptor (beta chain) emerged from a study of T-cell memory formation after mild COVID-19. This CDR3 is built from 15 residues. Trimming stripped 6 bases from V and 0 bases from J, with 17 bases between. Germline-derived CDR1 and CDR2 are DFQATT and SNEGSKA (reference sequence). One entry per CDR3 protein results from TCRdb running MiXCR on the 5' RACE reads. The sample lists 310,000 or so distinct CDR3 sequences; approximately 16% were seen once. The sample taken for sequencing was PBMCs or a T cell subset sorted from them (not recorded which). J is TRBJ1-2 and V is TRBV20-1; no firm D call. This receptor was obtained from a man younger than 35 who had mild COVID-19 (a few samples of this study predate the infection). Cell type and time point are not known. The CDR3 DNA follows: TGCAGTGCCCTAACAGCGTTGACGGCTAACTATGGCTACACCTTC. As protein: CSALTALTANYGYTF.